This entry features one T cell receptor beta chain sequence. Its target is not known. The data originate from a study of cytomegalovirus exposure and HLA in healthy donors. Study-level information: Previous work identified 95 million to 140 million unique TCR beta sequences from about 200 million T cells. General study results and limits: Later analysis suggested most CMV-associated TCR beta chains were HLA-restricted.

Germline CDR1 reads SEHNR; CDR2 reads FQNEAQ (reference sequence). This CDR3 is 15 amino acids long. V lost 2 bases, J lost 5 bases, and 13 bases lay in between. With 60 Vbeta and 13 Jbeta primers, the PCR was carried out. This table comes from immunoSEQ multiplex PCR, and its TCRdb copy is limited to in-frame clones, with some not included. The sample has 150,000 to 200,000 clones, roughly 80% seen once; the top ten hold under 2%. V usage is TRBV7-9 and J usage is TRBJ2-1; D is perhaps TRBD2 (5 bases). This clonotype was sampled from a young man in good health and CMV-seronegative. Specimen: PBMCs. The CDR3 nucleotides read TGTGCCAGCAGCTTACAGGATAAGGAGGACAATGAGCAGTTCTTC. Protein product: CASSLQDKEDNEQFF. The variable domain in full, with the rest retrieved from reference TRBV7-9 and TRBJ2-1, is DTGVSQNPRHKITKRGQNVTFRCDPISEHNRLYWYRQTLGQGPEFLTYFQNEAQLEKSRLLSDRFSAERPKGSFSTLEIQRTEQGDSAMYLCASSLQDKEDNEQFFGPGTRLTVL.